The 32 T cell receptor beta chains below were found in one sample sequenced in a study of blood T cell repertoires in COVID-19. The protocol was immunoSEQ multiplex PCR, while the TCRdb copy is restricted to in-frame clones and leaves out a portion. The sample includes 140,000 to 150,000 clones, 75% to 90% of them seen just once. Sequencing input: PBMCs or T cells enriched from blood (not recorded which). These receptors all come from a middle-aged man who had recovered from COVID-19.

V is TRBV10-3 and J is TRBJ2-7; 7 bases match TRBD1. Germline CDR1 ENHRY, CDR2 SYGVKD. The CDR3 loop spans 13 amino acids. The J segment lost 2 bases and the V segment lost 3 bases, leaving 1 base of the junction unmatched. The CDR3 DNA sequence: TGTGCCATCAGTGACCAGGGGGCCTACGAGCAGTACGTC. It yields the protein CAISDQGAYEQYV.

The CDR3 here is CASTLGSPTDTQYF. DNA of the CDR3: TGTGCCAGCACCTTAGGGAGCCCAACAGATACGCAGTATTTT. V usage is TRBV27 and J usage is TRBJ2-3; perhaps TRBD2 as D (5 bases). Trimming removed 7 bases from V and 3 bases from J, with 14 bases in between. This CDR3 contains 14 residues. Germline loops: CDR1 MNHEY, CDR2 SMNVEV (reference sequence).

The chain links TRBV21-1 to TRBJ1-1; TRBD1, the D gene given by the table, was not confirmed from the DNA. TRBV21-1 is a documented pseudogene. The CDR3 has 13 residues. The CDR3 sequence is CASLGQINTEAFF. CDR3 coding DNA: TGTGCCAGCTTGGGACAGATAAACACTGAAGCTTTCTTT.

The chain employs TRBV4-1 and TRBJ2-1, with 7 bases aligning to TRBD2. The CDR3 runs 17 residues. In germline, CDR1 is MGHRA, CDR2 YSYEKL. J lost 0 bases, V lost 0 bases, and 5 bases had no gene match. For the CDR3, the DNA is TGCGCCAGCAGCCAAGAAATCGGGACTACCTCCTACAATGAGCAGTTCTTC. Translating gives CASSQEIGTTSYNEQFF.

The chain recombines TRBV13 with TRBJ2-2; the match to TRBD2 covers 9 bases. The CDR3 covers 15 residues. Germline V gives CDR1 PRHDT, CDR2 FYEKMQ (reference sequence). Trimming took 3 bases from V and 7 from J; bases not matched to a gene: 6. The CDR3 DNA follows: TGTGCCAGCAGCTTCGGCGGGAGGGGGATCGGGGAGCTGTTTTTT. Translating it yields CASSFGGRGIGELFF.

The chain recombines TRBV7-9 with TRBJ1-2; tentatively, D is TRBD1 (6 bases). CDR1 and CDR2 (germline): SEHNR, FQNEAQ (reference sequence). Trimming shortened V by 4 bases and J by 8 bases, and 26 bases separated the two germline ends. The CDR3 sequence is 17 residues long. The CDR3 loop is CASSSDPTGAGPEGYTF. The CDR3 coding sequence is TGTGCCAGCAGCTCCGATCCGACAGGAGCCGGCCCTGAGGGCTACACCTTC. Drawing the rest from reference TRBV7-9 and TRBJ1-2, the complete variable domain is DTGVSQNPRHKITKRGQNVTFRCDPISEHNRLYWYRQTLGQGPEFLTYFQNEAQLEKSRLLSDRFSAERPKGSFSTLEIQRTEQGDSAMYLCASSSDPTGAGPEGYTFGSGTRLTVV.

The chain couples TRBV6-5 to TRBJ1-2; 10 bases map to TRBD1. The V gene's germline CDR1 is MNHEY and CDR2 SVGAGI. The CDR3 covers 14 residues. With V trimmed by 5 bases and J by 3 bases, 3 bases remained unmatched. The CDR3 region is CASSRGQGDYGYTF. CDR3 bases: TGTGCCAGCAGTCGTGGACAGGGGGACTATGGCTACACCTTC.

Only one count was recorded for this clone. V usage is TRBV18 and J usage is TRBJ2-2; D ambiguous. Germline V gene data show CDR1 as KGHSH and CDR2 as LQKENI. The germline V and J ends were trimmed by 6 bases and 2 bases, with 7 bases remaining between them. The CDR3 runs to 13 residues. This CDR3 reads CASSYVNTGELFF. The DNA for the CDR3 is TGTGCCAGCTCCTATGTAAACACCGGGGAGCTGTTTTTT.

The rearrangement uses TRBV13 and TRBJ2-7; tentatively, D is TRBD1 (7 bases). This CDR3 is built from 13 residues. With 4 bases removed from V and 6 bases from J, the gap between germline ends came to 13 bases. CDR1 is PRHDT and CDR2 is FYEKMQ in the germline V gene (reference sequence). The CDR3 DNA reads as TGTGCCAGCAGCTGGGGAGGACAGGCCGAGCAGTACTTC. Amino acid sequence: CASSWGGQAEQYF.

V usage is TRBV28 and J usage is TRBJ1-2, with 9 positions matching TRBD1. Germline CDR1 and CDR2: MDHEN and SYDVKM. V shed 6 bases, J shed 8 bases, and the junction held 16 bases outside the gene matches. The CDR3 sequence is 16 residues long. CDR3 sequence (DNA): TGTGCCAGCAGCCCCCATCCGGGACAGGGTCATCGAGGCTACACCTTC. The encoded protein is CASSPHPGQGHRGYTF.

The rearrangement uses TRBV7-8 and TRBJ2-7; the D gene is possibly TRBD1 (5 bases). This CDR3 has 11 amino acids. The germline gives CDR1 SGHVS, CDR2 FQNEAQ. Trimming cost V 5 bases and J 6 bases, with 8 bases left between them. The CDR3 sequence: CASSRQSEQYF. The CDR3 DNA follows: TGTGCCAGCAGCCGACAGTCCGAGCAGTACTTC.

The chain is built from TRBV27 and TRBJ1-1; D ambiguous. This CDR3 spans 13 amino acids. Germline V lookup: CDR1 MNHEY, CDR2 SMNVEV (reference sequence). V lost 5 bases to trimming and J lost 7 bases, with 14 bases between them. This chain's CDR3 is CASSPTNRNEAFF. In DNA form, the CDR3 reads TGTGCCAGCAGTCCGACTAACCGAAATGAAGCTTTCTTT.

The chain couples TRBV5-1 to TRBJ2-3; TRBD2 aligns across 9 bases. The CDR3 totals 15 residues. Unmatched junction bases numbered 4, after V lost 4 bases and J lost 1 base. Germline-derived CDR1 and CDR2 are SGHRS and YFSETQ. In DNA, the CDR3 is TGCGCCAGCAGCCCAGAGCGGGGGGGCACAGATACGCAGTATTTT. Residues: CASSPERGGTDTQYF.

Points on this clone: A read error may account for a junction end that differs from germline. The rearrangement joins TRBV28 to TRBJ1-2, with 8 bases fitting TRBD1. The CDR3 extends over 13 amino acids. Germline CDR1 and CDR2: MDHEN and SYDVKM. This CDR3 reads CASSLSPDRGRGF. CDR3 in DNA: TGTGCCAGCAGTTTAAGCCCAGACAGGGGCCGTGGCTTC.

This sequence joins TRBV7-2 and TRBJ2-7; possible D gene TRBD1, 5 bases. This CDR3 comprises 13 residues. Per germline, CDR1 SGHTA and CDR2 FQGNSA. The V end was cut by 4 bases, the J end by 9 bases, with 16 bases between. The CDR3 DNA sequence: TGTGCCAGCAGCTCTAGGGTACAGGACGGGCAGTACGTC. This encodes CASSSRVQDGQYV.

This clone was counted a single time. The rearrangement uses TRBV28 and TRBJ1-2; 7 nucleotides line up with TRBD1. Unmatched junction bases numbered 8, after V lost 5 bases and J lost 8 bases. CDR1 MDHEN and CDR2 SYDVKM come from the germline V gene. There are 13 residues in the CDR3. CDR3 nucleotide sequence: TGTGCCAGCAGTCCATCAGGGGGAAGGGGCTACACCTTC. Encoded protein: CASSPSGGRGYTF.

The genes are TRBV28 and TRBJ2-3; 7 nucleotides line up with TRBD2. CDR3 length: 15 amino acids. V gave up 6 bases and J gave up 6 bases; unmatched junction bases: 12. CDR1 MDHEN and CDR2 SYDVKM come from the germline V gene. CDR3 sequence: CASREAGIDGDTQYF. In DNA form, the CDR3 reads TGTGCCAGCAGGGAAGCGGGAATTGATGGGGATACGCAGTATTTT.

The genes are TRBV15 and TRBJ2-7; D gene uncertain. Looked up from germline, CDR1 is LNHNV and CDR2 is YYDKDF (reference sequence). V lost 3 bases and J 0 bases, leaving 12 bases between the germline ends. The CDR3 covers 15 residues. The DNA for the CDR3 is TGTGCCACCAGCAGGAGAAGCTCTAACTCCTACGAGCAGTACTTC. Its translation is CATSRRSSNSYEQYF.

The chain uses TRBV6-5 and TRBJ2-2; 8 nucleotides match TRBD1. The V and J ends lost 6 bases and 5 bases, in that order; junction bases with no gene match: 8. Germline CDR1 reads MNHEY; CDR2 reads SVGAGI. The CDR3 is made up of 15 amino acids. CDR3 protein: CASSQDRVQTGELFF. DNA of the CDR3: TGTGCCAGCAGCCAGGACAGGGTCCAAACCGGGGAGCTGTTTTTT.

This clone was found a few times. The V call is TRBV7-3, the J call TRBJ2-1, with a weak D call TRBD2 (6 bases). V was shortened by 5 bases and J by 7 bases, with 12 bases between the two germline ends. The CDR3 runs 13 residues. Germline-derived CDR1 and CDR2 are SGHTA and FQGTGA. The CDR3 region is CASSRGYMNEQFF. Written as DNA, the CDR3 is TGTGCCAGCAGCCGGGGGTACATGAATGAGCAGTTCTTC. Together with reference TRBV7-3 and TRBJ2-1, the CDR3 gives the full variable domain: GAGVSQTPSNKVTEKGKYVELRCDPISGHTALYWYRQSLGQGPEFLIYFQGTGAADDSGLPNDRFFAVRPEGSVSTLKIQRTERGDSAVYLCASSRGYMNEQFFGPGTRLTVL.

The table lists this clone with a count of one. The chain couples TRBV6-5 to TRBJ1-2, with 7 bases lining up with TRBD1. The CDR3 is made up of 12 amino acids. Germline V lookup: CDR1 MNHEY, CDR2 SVGAGI. Trimming removed 5 bases from V and 6 bases from J; junction bases left unmatched: 3. The CDR3 loop reads CASSPDRDGYTF. CDR3 DNA: TGTGCCAGCAGTCCTGACAGGGATGGCTACACCTTC.

The CDR3 reads CASSVGTNYNEQFF. CDR3 in DNA: TGTGCCAGCTCGGTGGGGACTAACTACAATGAGCAGTTCTTC. The V and J genes are TRBV2 and TRBJ2-1; 7 positions agree with TRBD2. The CDR3 length is 14 residues. Trimming at V came to 8 bases and at J to 3 bases, leaving 7 bases not matched to a gene. CDR1 and CDR2 from the germline V gene are SNHLY and FYNNEI.

The chain links TRBV3-1 (or the pseudogene TRBV3-2) to TRBJ2-3, with 11 bases fitting TRBD2. Germline V CDR1 and CDR2: LGHDT, YNNKEL (reference sequence). Trimming removed 2 bases from V and 2 bases from J; junction bases left unmatched: 3. The CDR3 loop spans 16 amino acids. CDR3 protein: CASSQTSGSPTDTQYF. CDR3 coding DNA: TGTGCCAGCAGCCAAACTAGCGGGAGTCCCACAGATACGCAGTATTTT.

This chain joins TRBV4-3 and TRBJ2-6, with unresolved D. Germline V lookup: CDR1 LGHNA, CDR2 YSLEER. The CDR3 spans 16 residues. V was pared by 0 bases and J by 0 bases, with 6 bases between. As DNA, the CDR3 is TGCGCCAGCAGCCAAGATCACGGCTCTGGGGCCAACGTCCTGACTTTC. Its translation is CASSQDHGSGANVLTF.

The chain recombines TRBV24-1 with TRBJ2-3, with D possibly being TRBD2 (5 bases). This CDR3 is built from 13 residues. The V end was cut by 4 bases, the J end by 1 base, with 5 bases between. Germline V gives CDR1 KGHDR, CDR2 SFDVKD. CDR3 DNA: TGTGCCACCAGTGACGGGGGCACAGATACGCAGTATTTT. Its translation: CATSDGGTDTQYF.

On this clone: Germline and junction disagree at one end, which may indicate a read error. The chain is built from TRBV27 and TRBJ2-7; D call uncertain. The germline CDR1 and CDR2 sequences are MNHEY and SMNVEV (reference sequence). This CDR3 is built from 11 residues. The CDR3 DNA is TGTGCCAGCAGTTCGTCCTTCGAGCAGTACTTC. This gives the protein CASSSSFEQYF.

This clone was observed a handful of times. V is TRBV6-2 or TRBV6-3 and J is TRBJ2-2, with TRBD1 matching 7 bases. The CDR3 runs to 16 residues. Germline V lookup: CDR1 MNHEY, CDR2 SVGEGT. The V segment lost 0 bases and the J segment 5 bases; nucleotides outside the gene matches: 6. The chain's CDR3 is CASSYSRGGRTGELFF. The CDR3 DNA is TGTGCCAGCAGTTACTCGAGAGGGGGCAGGACCGGGGAGCTGTTTTTT.

The J gene is TRBJ2-7, the V gene TRBV27; the match to TRBD1 covers 8 bases. Germline values: CDR1 MNHEY, CDR2 SMNVEV (reference sequence). The V and J ends lost 0 bases and 2 bases, in that order; junction bases with no gene match: 6. The CDR3 spans 16 residues. CDR3 residues: CASSLSLDRVAYEQYF. The CDR3 DNA reads TGTGCCAGCAGTTTATCGTTGGACAGGGTGGCCTACGAGCAGTACTTC.

The rearrangement joins TRBV5-1 to TRBJ2-5, with a weak D call TRBD2 (6 bases). CDR1 and CDR2 from the germline V gene are SGHRS and YFSETQ. This CDR3 region has 15 residues. Trimming took 5 bases from V and 2 from J, leaving 16 bases between them. The CDR3 DNA is TGCGCCAGCAGGGTCGGATGGGGGGATCAAGAGACCCAGTACTTC. It is translated as CASRVGWGDQETQYF.

This clone was detected a few times. CDR3 residues: CASSLEGSGLAGGYF. The CDR3, as DNA: TGTGCCAGCAGCTTAGAAGGTTCGGGTCTAGCGGGGGGCTACTTC. The J gene is TRBJ2-5, the V gene TRBV7-6; 11 bases are a match to TRBD2. The trim removed 1 base at V and 14 bases at J, leaving 12 bases unmatched. The CDR3 contains 15 residues. CDR1 is SGHVS and CDR2 is FNYEAQ in the germline V gene. Full variable domain (missing parts from reference TRBV7-6 and TRBJ2-5): GAGVSQSPRYKVTKRGQDVALRCDPISGHVSLYWYRQALGQGPEFLTYFNYEAQQDKSGLPNDRFSAERPEGSISTLTIQRTEQRDSAMYRCASSLEGSGLAGGYFGPGTRLLVL.

Only one count was recorded for this clone. V is TRBV14 and J is TRBJ2-7, with D possibly being TRBD1 (5 bases). The CDR3 consists of 14 residues. With 1 base removed from V and 4 bases from J, the gap between germline ends came to 11 bases. From germline, CDR1 is SGHDN and CDR2 FVKESK. The CDR3 nucleotides read TGTGCCAGCAGCCAAGGACAGTTCAATTACGAGCAGTACTTC. It is translated as CASSQGQFNYEQYF.

This chain connects TRBV4-1 to TRBJ2-4, with 10 bases identical to TRBD1. The CDR3 has 17 amino acids. Germline-derived CDR1 and CDR2 are MGHRA and YSYEKL. V trimming: 4 bases; J trimming: 11 bases; junction bases outside the gene matches: 17. Written as DNA, the CDR3 is TGCGCCAGCAGCCCCGGGACAGGGGAAGGTTTGGGAAATGTTCAGTACTTC. Its protein is CASSPGTGEGLGNVQYF.